Listed below are T cell receptor beta chains from one sample, sequenced in a study of T cells in Graves' hyperthyroidism and ophthalmopathy. TCRdb fed the multiplex PCR reads into MiXCR, producing one record per CDR3 protein. The sample has 300,000 to 450,000 distinct CDR3 sequences; about 18% are singletons. The sequenced material came from blood. Source of these receptors: a woman between 25 and 40 years old with Graves' hyperthyroidism that later progressed to Graves' ophthalmopathy. CDR3s include the opening cysteine and the closing phenylalanine or tryptophan. The D gene is left open where the match is weak. Expanded clones get a size class; other rows say once, few or many, or leave the size out.

TRBV9,TRBJ2-3,NA,NA,TGTGCCAGCAGCCCAGCCGGGGATACGCAGTATTTT,CASSPAGDTQYF
TRBV6-1,TRBJ2-7,NA,few,TGTGCCAGCAGTGAATGGGATCTGGGGCGCGACGAGCAGTACTTC,CASSEWDLGRDEQYF
TRBV10-2,TRBJ2-7,NA,many,TGCGCCAGCAGTGTGCGGACATACGAGCAGTACTTC,CASSVRTYEQYF
TRBV20-1,TRBJ2-3,NA,many,TGCAGTGCTAGAGGAGGGGGACTTGCTCGCACAGATACGCAGTATTTT,CSARGGGLARTDTQYF
TRBV11-2,TRBJ2-5,TRBD2,many,TGTGCCAGCAGCTTTCAAAGGCGGGAGGGCGTGGAGACCCAGTACTTC,CASSFQRREGVETQYF
TRBV27,TRBJ2-1,NA,NA,TGTGCCAGCAGTTTAGTTCGGGGGAACAATGAGCAGTTCTTC,CASSLVRGNNEQFF
TRBV7-9,TRBJ2-6,NA,few,TGTGCCAGCAGCTATCCGCGTCTCCCCTCTGGGGCCAACGTCCTGACTTTC,CASSYPRLPSGANVLTF
TRBV6-1,TRBJ1-5,NA,many,TGTGCCAGCAGTGAAAGTGGGTACGGGGGCAATCAGCCCCAGCATTTT,CASSESGYGGNQPQHF
TRBV6-5,TRBJ2-5,NA,many,TGTGCCAGCAGTTATTCTAGAGAGACCCAGTACTTC,CASSYSRETQYF
TRBV6-1,TRBJ2-5,NA,many,TGTGCCAGCAGTGAAGGGGTCTTAAAAGAGACCCAGTACTTC,CASSEGVLKETQYF
TRBV11-2,TRBJ2-1,TRBD2,many,TGTGCCAGCAGCCAAGGACTAGGTCGAGGTCGGAGCTCCTACAATGAGCAGTTCTTC,CASSQGLGRGRSSYNEQFF
TRBV28,TRBJ2-3,NA,few,TGTGCCAGCAGTTACGGGACTGACAGCACAGATACGCAGTATTTT,CASSYGTDSTDTQYF
TRBV20-1,TRBJ2-7,TRBD2,NA,TGCAGTGCTTGGGTTAGCGGGAGGGTGCAGTCCTACGAGCAGTACTTC,CSAWVSGRVQSYEQYF
TRBV27,TRBJ2-1,TRBD2,many,TGTGCCAGCCAAACCGCGGGGGGCGGGAGTTCCTACAATGAGCAGTTCTTC,CASQTAGGGSSYNEQFF
TRBV5-1,TRBJ2-7,TRBD1,NA,TGCGCCAGCAGCTTGGACAGGGGGCGGTCCGAGCAGTACTTC,CASSLDRGRSEQYF
TRBV28,TRBJ1-3,TRBD1,many,TGTGCCAGCAGTCTCCGGGACAGGGATGGAAACACCATATATTTT,CASSLRDRDGNTIYF